The 9 T cell receptor beta chains below come from one sample, sequenced in a study of blood T cell repertoires in COVID-19. Sequencing used immunoSEQ multiplex PCR; TCRdb keeps in-frame clones, though not all of them. The sample lists approximately 80,000 clones, 81% occurring once. The specimen sequenced was peripheral blood. Every receptor here comes from an elderly man with acute or convalescent COVID-19.

The gene calls are TRBV28 and TRBJ2-3, with 7 bases matching TRBD1. Germline V gene lookup returns CDR1 MDHEN and CDR2 SYDVKM. Trimming at V came to 7 bases and at J to 0 bases, leaving 4 bases not matched to a gene. The CDR3 loop spans 14 amino acids. The DNA for the CDR3 is TGTGCCAGCATTGACAGGGTTAGCACAGATACGCAGTATTTT. It yields the protein CASIDRVSTDTQYF.

The chain joins TRBV7-9 to TRBJ2-3; 12 positions match TRBD2. CDR1 and CDR2 from the germline V gene are SEHNR and FQNEAQ (reference sequence). This CDR3 is built from 16 residues. V was clipped by 5 bases and J by 3 bases; unmatched bases: 6. For the CDR3, the DNA is TGTGCCAGCAGCAAACTAGCGGGAGGCGGGACAGATACGCAGTATTTT. Translating gives CASSKLAGGGTDTQYF.

This clone was counted a few times. CDR3 DNA: TGTGCCAGTAAGGAGAACACCTACACCGGGGAGCTGTTTTTT. Its protein is CASKENTYTGELFF. The rearrangement joins TRBV19 to TRBJ2-2; no firm D call. Germline CDR1 LNHDA, CDR2 SQIVND (reference sequence). Trimming cost V 7 bases and J 3 bases, with 12 bases left between them. The CDR3 contains 14 residues. Drawing the rest from reference TRBV19 and TRBJ2-2, the complete variable domain is DGGITQSPKYLFRKEGQNVTLSCEQNLNHDAMYWYRQDPGQGLRLIYYSQIVNDFQKGDIAEGYSVSREKKESFPLTVTSAQKNPTAFYLCASKENTYTGELFFGEGSRLTVL.

This chain joins TRBV9 and TRBJ2-1; 7 bases fit TRBD1. Germline trimming cut 4 bases from V and 6 bases from J; bases unmatched to any gene: 7. Germline V gene data show CDR1 as SGDLS and CDR2 as YYNGEE. The CDR3 loop spans 14 amino acids. CDR3 in DNA: TGTGCCAGCAGCCCCCGACAGGGACCCAATGAGCAGTTCTTC. It codes for CASSPRQGPNEQFF.

The CDR3 nucleotides read TGTGCCAGCAGGATGGGACAGGGGGGAACTGAAGCTTTCTTT. Residues: CASRMGQGGTEAFF. The chain couples TRBV2 to TRBJ1-1; 11 nucleotides line up with TRBD1. The junction had 5 bases not matched to a gene; V was cut back by 6 bases and J by 5 bases. Germline V gene data show CDR1 as SNHLY and CDR2 as FYNNEI. CDR3 length equals 14 residues. Together with reference TRBV2 and TRBJ1-1, the CDR3 gives the full variable domain: EPEVTQTPSHQVTQMGQEVILRCVPISNHLYFYWYRQILGQKVEFLVSFYNNEISEKSEIFDDQFSVERPDGSNFTLKIRSTKLEDSAMYFCASRMGQGGTEAFFGQGTRLTVV.

The chain employs TRBV11-1 and TRBJ2-1; TRBD1 matches 8 bases. CDR1 and CDR2 from the germline V gene are SGHAT and FQDESV (reference sequence). After removal of 7 bases from V and 1 base from J, the junction contained 6 bases not matched to a gene. The CDR3 runs to 15 residues. The CDR3 is CASNQGQVSYNEQFF. Written as DNA, the CDR3 is TGTGCCAGCAACCAGGGACAGGTTTCCTACAATGAGCAGTTCTTC.

This clone appeared a few times. V is TRBV6-5 and J is TRBJ1-1; 8 bases are shared with TRBD1. CDR3 length equals 15 residues. J lost 4 bases, V lost 2 bases, and 6 bases had no gene match. Per the germline V gene, CDR1 is MNHEY and CDR2 is SVGAGI. The CDR3 DNA reads TGTGCCAGCAGTTACGGGCGGACAGGGATCACTGAAGCTTTCTTT. This gives the protein CASSYGRTGITEAFF.

This clone was recorded once. The V gene is TRBV28, the J gene TRBJ2-5, with 7 bases that match TRBD2. CDR1 is MDHEN, CDR2 SYDVKM, per germline. There are 13 residues in the CDR3. V trimming: 6 bases; J trimming: 3 bases; junction bases outside the gene matches: 4. Written as DNA, the CDR3 is TGTGCCAGCAGCGAGGGAGGGGAAGAGACCCAGTACTTC. Its protein product is CASSEGGEETQYF.

The chain's CDR3 is CASSPERAGETQYF. In nucleotides, the CDR3 is TGTGCCAGCAGCCCGGAGCGGGCAGGAGAGACCCAGTACTTC. The rearrangement joins TRBV5-6 to TRBJ2-5; perhaps TRBD2 as D (6 bases). CDR3 length: 14 amino acids. V was trimmed by 4 bases and J by 4 bases, leaving 14 bases between them. Germline CDR1 is SGHDT and CDR2 is YYEEEE.